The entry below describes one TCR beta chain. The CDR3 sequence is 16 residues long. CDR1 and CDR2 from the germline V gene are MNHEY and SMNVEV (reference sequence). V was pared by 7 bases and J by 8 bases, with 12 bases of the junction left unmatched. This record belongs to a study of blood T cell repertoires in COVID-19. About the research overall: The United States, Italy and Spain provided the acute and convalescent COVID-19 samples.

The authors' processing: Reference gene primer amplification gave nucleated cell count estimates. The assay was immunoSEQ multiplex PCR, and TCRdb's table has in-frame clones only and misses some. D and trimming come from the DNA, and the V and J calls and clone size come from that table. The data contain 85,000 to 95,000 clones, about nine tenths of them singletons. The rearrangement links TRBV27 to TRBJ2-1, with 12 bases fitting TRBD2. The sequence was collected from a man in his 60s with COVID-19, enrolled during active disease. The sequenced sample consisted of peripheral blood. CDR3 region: CASTDAPLAGGYEQFF. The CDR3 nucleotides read TGTGCCAGCACCGACGCCCCCCTAGCGGGAGGGTATGAGCAGTTCTTC.